This TCR beta chain was documented in a study of CD8+CD57+ T cells in acquired aplastic anemia. Study at large: Mean DNA quantity obtained from sorted CD4+ and CD8+ cells was 2.5 to 4 ug.

V shed 3 bases and J shed 7 bases, with 18 bases lying between them. The germline V gene encodes CDR1 SGDLS and CDR2 YYNGEE. The CDR3 runs 15 residues. This clonotype was detected ten times or more. Selection for sequencing was limited to patients who had shown CD8+CD57+ cell expansion by flow cytometry. The template used for profiling TCR beta VDJ and CDR3 was genomic DNA. A single record per CDR3 protein comes from TCRdb applying MiXCR to the reads. The sample carries over 150,000 distinct CDR3 sequences, 45% to 60% recorded once. This receptor was identified in a human donor with aplastic anemia. The rearrangement links TRBV9 to TRBJ2-3, with D perhaps matching TRBD1 or TRBD2 (5 bases each). Sample: sorted CD4+, CD8+, or CD8+CD57+ T cells (not recorded which) from PBMCs. The CDR3 is CASSGETETGYTQYF. CDR3 bases: TGTGCCAGCAGCGGAGAGACAGAGACGGGGTATACGCAGTATTTT.